These 23 T cell receptor beta chains were sequenced from one sample in a study of cytomegalovirus exposure and HLA in healthy donors. PCR primers comprised 60 Vbeta and 13 Jbeta primers. Repertoires were generated with immunoSEQ multiplex PCR, while TCRdb's copy carries only in-frame clones and drops some. The profile shows 150,000 to 200,000 clones, 75% to 85% of them singletons. The sequencing sample was made of PBMCs. These receptors were collected from a boy younger than 18 in good health and CMV-seronegative.

The chain is built from TRBV7-2 and TRBJ1-2; D is unresolved. Trimming took off 1 base at V and 4 bases at J, with 13 bases between the two ends. Germline-derived CDR1 and CDR2 are SGHTA and FQGNSA. This CDR3 is 15 amino acids long. CDR3 sequence: CASSLDGGSGYGYTF. Here the CDR3 DNA reads TGTGCCAGCAGCTTAGATGGAGGCTCGGGCTATGGCTACACCTTC. Combining the CDR3 with reference TRBV7-2 and TRBJ1-2 gives the whole variable domain GAGVSQSPSNKVTEKGKDVELRCDPISGHTALYWYRQSLGQGLEFLIYFQGNSAPDKSGLPSDRFSAERTGGSVSTLTIQRTQQEDSAVYLCASSLDGGSGYGYTFGSGTRLTVV.

In DNA, the CDR3 is TGTGCCAGCAGCCTCGAAGGGGGCTACGAGCAGTACTTC. It translates to CASSLEGGYEQYF. The chain recombines TRBV2 with TRBJ2-7; D perhaps matches TRBD1 (6 bases). The CDR3 runs to 13 residues. Per germline, CDR1 SNHLY and CDR2 FYNNEI. V lost 6 bases and J 3 bases, leaving 12 bases between the germline ends. Variable domain in full (rest from reference TRBV2 and TRBJ2-7): EPEVTQTPSHQVTQMGQEVILRCVPISNHLYFYWYRQILGQKVEFLVSFYNNEISEKSEIFDDQFSVERPDGSNFTLKIRSTKLEDSAMYFCASSLEGGYEQYFGPGTRLTVT.

The gene calls are TRBV11-3 and TRBJ2-5; TRBD2 aligns across 14 bases. CDR1 and CDR2 from the germline V gene are SGHNT and YENEEA. Trimming at V came to 5 bases and at J to 4 bases, leaving 18 bases not matched to a gene. CDR3 length equals 20 residues. The CDR3 DNA reads TGTGCCAGCAGCGATATTAACGGACTAGCGGGAGGACTAGGGCGAGAGACCCAGTACTTC. Translated: CASSDINGLAGGLGRETQYF. Full variable domain (remainder filled in from reference TRBV11-3 and TRBJ2-5): EAGVVQSPRYKIIEKKQPVAFWCNPISGHNTLYWYLQNLGQGPELLIRYENEEAVDDSQLPKDRFSAERLKGVDSTLKIQPAELGDSAVYLCASSDINGLAGGLGRETQYFGPGTRLLVL.

This clone was observed a single time. This sequence joins TRBV19 and TRBJ1-3; TRBD1 aligns across 7 bases. V lost 8 bases and J lost 4; bases outside the gene matches: 5. CDR3 length: 13 amino acids. CDR1 is LNHDA, CDR2 SQIVND, per germline (reference sequence). The CDR3 region is CASGTGVGNTIYF. CDR3 in DNA: TGTGCCAGTGGTACAGGGGTCGGAAACACCATATATTTT. Supplemented by reference TRBV19 and TRBJ1-3, the full variable domain reads DGGITQSPKYLFRKEGQNVTLSCEQNLNHDAMYWYRQDPGQGLRLIYYSQIVNDFQKGDIAEGYSVSREKKESFPLTVTSAQKNPTAFYLCASGTGVGNTIYFGEGSWLTVV.

About this clone: An end of the junction differs from the germline gene, which may be a read error. This chain links TRBV7-9 with TRBJ1-3, with TRBD1 identical over 7 bases. From germline, CDR1 is SEHNR and CDR2 FQNEAQ (reference sequence). The CDR3 consists of 16 residues. The DNA of the CDR3 is TGTTCCAGCAGCTTCTCCGACAGGGTGGCTGGAAACACCATATATTTT. This encodes CSSSFSDRVAGNTIYF. Full variable domain (rest looked up from reference TRBV7-9 and TRBJ1-3): DTGVSQNPRHKITKRGQNVTFRCDPISEHNRLYWYRQTLGQGPEFLTYFQNEAQLEKSRLLSDRFSAERPKGSFSTLEIQRTEQGDSAMYLCSSSFSDRVAGNTIYFGEGSWLTVV.

The V and J genes are TRBV11-3 and TRBJ2-3, with TRBD2 matching 14 bases. The CDR3 has 17 residues. Germline V gives CDR1 SGHNT, CDR2 YENEEA. V shed 5 bases and J 5 bases; nucleotides not matched to a gene: 9. The CDR3 is CASSPGLAGGERDTQYF. Here the CDR3 DNA reads TGTGCCAGCAGCCCCGGACTAGCGGGAGGCGAACGAGATACGCAGTATTTT.

This clone was picked up a small number of times. The chain combines TRBV6-4 with TRBJ2-1; the D gene is possibly TRBD2 (5 bases). The CDR3 loop spans 15 amino acids. V lost 0 bases and J lost 9, with 15 bases in between. The germline CDR1 and CDR2 sequences are MRHNA and SNTAGT. In DNA form, the CDR3 reads TGTGCCAGCAGTGACTCGGAGCTAGCCTCTGGTGAGCAGTTCTTC. Its protein product is CASSDSELASGEQFF.

This chain connects TRBV6-5 to TRBJ2-7; D might be TRBD1 (5 bases). The CDR3 runs to 14 residues. CDR1 is MNHEY, CDR2 SVGAGI, per germline. Deletions cut 5 bases from V and 7 bases from J, with 18 bases between. The CDR3: CASSPHRRVMEQYF. In nucleotides, the CDR3 is TGTGCCAGCAGTCCACATCGCAGGGTAATGGAGCAGTACTTC.

The rearrangement links TRBV6-1 to TRBJ2-3; maybe TRBD2 (7 bases). CDR1 and CDR2 from the germline V gene are MNHNS and SASEGT. This CDR3 is 18 amino acids long. With 2 bases removed from V and 5 bases from J, the gap between germline ends came to 23 bases. The CDR3 loop is CASSERRGGQGRKDTQYF. In DNA, the CDR3 is TGTGCCAGCAGTGAAAGGAGGGGGGGCCAGGGGAGGAAAGATACGCAGTATTTT.

This clone was recorded once. The V call is TRBV5-6, the J call TRBJ1-2; D is possibly TRBD1 (6 bases). CDR1 is SGHDT and CDR2 is YYEEEE in the germline V gene. The CDR3 has 13 residues. The germline V and J ends were trimmed by 7 bases and 4 bases, with 14 bases remaining between them. The CDR3: CASGEGVGYGYTF. The DNA for the CDR3 is TGTGCCAGCGGCGAGGGGGTCGGCTATGGCTACACCTTC.

In this sample, this clone turned up a few times. V and J are TRBV14 and TRBJ2-2; D gene unclear. Trimming stripped 3 bases from V and 3 bases from J, with 11 bases between. Germline lookup yields CDR1 SGHDN and CDR2 FVKESK. This CDR3 spans 15 amino acids. The CDR3 bases are TGTGCCAGCAGCCAGTTTTCCACTCACACCGGGGAGCTGTTTTTT. Protein: CASSQFSTHTGELFF.

V gene TRBV19 combines with J gene TRBJ2-7; D is possibly TRBD1 (6 bases). V was pared by 4 bases and J by 1 base, with 14 bases between. This CDR3 region has 15 residues. CDR1 and CDR2 (germline): LNHDA, SQIVND (reference sequence). The CDR3 sequence is CASSSRDTGSYEQYF. The CDR3 coding sequence is TGTGCCAGTAGTAGCCGGGACACCGGTTCCTACGAGCAGTACTTC.

This clone has more than one count but fewer than ten. The chain combines TRBV6-1 with TRBJ1-4, with 8 bases aligning to TRBD1. Germline lookup yields CDR1 MNHNS and CDR2 SASEGT. The CDR3 spans 13 residues. The junction had 6 bases not matched to a gene; V was cut back by 7 bases and J by 8 bases. CDR3 region: CASNEDREEKLFF. In DNA form, the CDR3 reads TGTGCCAGCAACGAGGACAGGGAAGAAAAACTGTTTTTT.

The rearrangement joins TRBV29-1 to TRBJ2-4, with D possibly TRBD1 on 7 matching bases. The CDR3 covers 14 residues. CDR1 and CDR2 from the germline V gene are SQVTM and ANQGSEA. V dropped 5 bases and J dropped 7 bases, with 18 bases sitting between them. The CDR3 is CSVRRGPAENIQYF. CDR3 nucleotides: TGCAGCGTTCGGAGGGGGCCAGCGGAGAACATTCAGTACTTC.

The CDR3 sequence is CASSLGGTGEEAFF. CDR3 DNA: TGCGCCAGCAGCTTGGGGGGGACAGGGGAGGAGGCTTTCTTT. The rearrangement links TRBV5-1 to TRBJ1-1; 10 bases fit TRBD1. Germline V lookup: CDR1 SGHRS, CDR2 YFSETQ. The V segment lost 0 bases and the J segment 11 bases; nucleotides outside the gene matches: 7. This CDR3 is built from 14 residues.

The V and J genes are TRBV11-1 and TRBJ2-3, with TRBD2 identical over 12 bases. From germline, CDR1 is SGHAT and CDR2 FQDESV (reference sequence). The CDR3 sequence is 17 residues long. Trimming removed 5 bases from V and 1 base from J; junction bases left unmatched: 7. The CDR3 DNA reads as TGTGCCAGCAGCAACACAGGGACTAGCGGGCGCACAGATACGCAGTATTTT. This encodes CASSNTGTSGRTDTQYF.

The chain joins TRBV15 to TRBJ1-1, with 10 nucleotides matching TRBD1. Germline CDR1 is LNHNV and CDR2 is YYDKDF (reference sequence). The CDR3 runs 17 residues. The V segment lost 3 bases and the J segment 0 bases; nucleotides outside the gene matches: 7. CDR3 nucleotides: TGTGCCACCAGCAGGGCCGGGACAGGGGCCATGAACACTGAAGCTTTCTTT. Its translation is CATSRAGTGAMNTEAFF.

The rearrangement uses TRBV7-2 and TRBJ2-7; 8 bases are shared with TRBD1. The CDR3 spans 14 residues. The V and J ends lost 3 bases and 6 bases, in that order; junction bases with no gene match: 7. Germline CDR1 is SGHTA and CDR2 is FQGNSA. The CDR3 nucleotides are TGTGCCAGCAGCTTTGGACAGGGTCCAGGCGAGCAGTACTTC. It codes for CASSFGQGPGEQYF. Together with reference TRBV7-2 and TRBJ2-7, the CDR3 gives the full variable domain: GAGVSQSPSNKVTEKGKDVELRCDPISGHTALYWYRQSLGQGLEFLIYFQGNSAPDKSGLPSDRFSAERTGGSVSTLTIQRTQQEDSAVYLCASSFGQGPGEQYFGPGTRLTVT.

The chain couples TRBV12-5 to TRBJ1-5; the match to TRBD1 covers 7 bases. The CDR3 length is 11 residues. The germline CDR1 and CDR2 sequences are LGHNT and FRNRAP. With V trimmed by 6 bases and J by 14 bases, 7 bases remained unmatched. DNA of the CDR3: TGTGCTAGTGGCCGGGGACAGCTAGAGCATTTT. Residues: CASGRGQLEHF. Full variable domain (rest looked up from reference TRBV12-5 and TRBJ1-5): DARVTQTPRHKVTEMGQEVTMRCQPILGHNTVFWYRQTMMQGLELLAYFRNRAPLDDSGMPKDRFSAEMPDATLATLKIQPSEPRDSAVYFCASGRGQLEHFGDGTRLSIL.

About this clone: At one end, the junction sequence differs from germline, possibly due to a read error. This chain joins TRBV7-9 and TRBJ1-1; D is unclear. The CDR3 is 17 amino acids. Germline CDR1 SEHNR, CDR2 FQNEAQ (reference sequence). CDR3 sequence reads: CSSSLPTQKFMNTEAFF. DNA for the CDR3: TGTTCCAGCAGCTTACCCACACAGAAGTTCATGAACACTGAAGCTTTCTTT.

This sequence joins TRBV6-4 and TRBJ2-3; 9 nucleotides agree with TRBD1. Germline-derived CDR1 and CDR2 are MRHNA and SNTAGT. V lost 2 bases to trimming and J lost 0 bases; unmatched junction nucleotides: 0. The CDR3 length is 15 residues. The CDR3 sequence is CASSDGTGSTDTQYF. The CDR3, as DNA: TGTGCCAGCAGTGACGGGACAGGGAGCACAGATACGCAGTATTTT.

The V and J genes are TRBV27 and TRBJ1-3; TRBD1 agrees at 9 bases. The germline V gene has CDR1 MNHEY and CDR2 SMNVEV (reference sequence). Trimming at V came to 0 bases and at J to 5 bases, leaving 2 bases not matched to a gene. The CDR3 consists of 15 residues. The CDR3, as DNA: TGTGCCAGCAGTTTATCGGGACAGGGCCGAAACACCATATATTTT. The encoded protein is CASSLSGQGRNTIYF.

The J gene is TRBJ1-1, the V gene TRBV27; the match to TRBD1 covers 10 bases. CDR1 and CDR2 (germline): MNHEY, SMNVEV (reference sequence). The junction had 3 bases not matched to a gene; V was cut back by 3 bases and J by 5 bases. This CDR3 contains 14 residues. For the CDR3, the DNA is TGTGCCAGCAGTTTGGGACAGGGGAGGACTGAAGCTTTCTTT. It specifies CASSLGQGRTEAFF.